This T cell receptor (beta chain) was recovered during a study of identical twins. The V end lost 2 bases, the J end lost 1 base, and 15 bases lay between the germline ends. This CDR3 has 16 residues. Germline V gene sequence: CDR1 SGHRS, CDR2 YFSETQ. Only healthy Caucasians were included as donors. TCRdb re-derived calls from the 5' RACE reads in MiXCR, one entry per CDR3 protein. The sample shows hundreds of thousands of distinct CDR3 sequences, under 25% of them seen only once. Of note for this clonotype: The antigen is not known.

The study's findings and limits: Insertion counts were lower in abundant cord blood beta clonotypes, a trend that memory repertoires did not show. Excess twin sharing in beta out-of-frame sequences was weaker.

The sample was also reused in another study, on yellow fever vaccine responses in identical twins.

J is TRBJ1-1 and V is TRBV5-1; D not resolved. The receptor was derived from a woman aged 18-30 years in good health. The specimen was CD4+ T cells sorted from blood. For the CDR3, the DNA is TGCGCCAGCAGCTTTAAGAGGGAGGAATGGAACACTGAAGCTTTCTTT. Amino acids: CASSFKREEWNTEAFF.